Below, 20 T cell receptor beta chains from the same sample are listed, as sequenced in a study of chemoradiotherapy in HPV16-positive cancers. Data came from immunoSEQ multiplex PCR; TCRdb stores just in-frame clones and leaves some out. Of roughly 16,000 clones in the sample, more than 75% were seen once. This material was collected from a patient who underwent chemoradiotherapy. These receptors originate from a human donor with HPV-associated anogenital cancer.

The chain links TRBV27 to TRBJ1-1; 9 bases are shared with TRBD1. The CDR3 length is 16 residues. From germline, CDR1 is MNHEY and CDR2 SMNVEV (reference sequence). The trim removed 7 bases at V and 0 bases at J, leaving 9 bases unmatched. CDR3 residues: CASTRDRDSMNTEAFF. The CDR3 DNA reads TGTGCCAGCACTCGGGACAGGGACTCCATGAACACTGAAGCTTTCTTT.

This chain's CDR3 is CASTGQNTEAFF. The CDR3 nucleotides read TGTGCCAGTACGGGACAGAACACTGAAGCTTTCTTT. The chain couples TRBV19 to TRBJ1-1; D perhaps matches TRBD1 (6 bases). With 7 bases removed from V and 1 base from J, the gap between germline ends came to 7 bases. Germline V gives CDR1 LNHDA, CDR2 SQIVND (reference sequence). This CDR3 is 12 amino acids long.

CDR3 in amino acids: CASSPTTSSSYNEQFF. CDR3 nucleotide sequence: TGTGCCAGCAGCCCGACAACATCAAGCTCCTACAATGAGCAGTTCTTC. The gene calls are TRBV4-2 and TRBJ2-1, with D unclear. The germline V gene has CDR1 LGHNA and CDR2 YNFKEQ. V was clipped by 4 bases and J by 0 bases, with 13 bases between them. The CDR3 is 16 amino acids.

The CDR3 here is CASRNSGEVREQFF. In DNA, the CDR3 is TGTGCCAGCAGGAATAGCGGGGAAGTACGAGAGCAGTTCTTC. J is TRBJ2-1 and V is TRBV28; 8 positions match TRBD2. Germline V lookup: CDR1 MDHEN, CDR2 SYDVKM. V shed 6 bases and J 10 bases; nucleotides not matched to a gene: 11. The CDR3 runs 14 residues. Full variable domain (rest looked up from reference TRBV28 and TRBJ2-1): DVKVTQSSRYLVKRTGEKVFLECVQDMDHENMFWYRQDPGLGLRLIYFSYDVKMKEKGDIPEGYSVSREKKERFSLILESASTNQTSMYLCASRNSGEVREQFFGPGTRLTVL.

The rearrangement uses TRBV5-1 and TRBJ2-1; 10 nucleotides agree with TRBD2. Germline V lookup: CDR1 SGHRS, CDR2 YFSETQ. V trimming: 1 base; J trimming: 7 bases; junction bases outside the gene matches: 8. CDR3 size: 16 residues. CDR3 in DNA: TGCGCCAGCAGCTTGCTTCTAAGCGGGGGGGCGAATGAGCAGTTCTTC. Translation gives CASSLLLSGGANEQFF.

This chain joins TRBV9 and TRBJ2-3; 11 bases align to TRBD2. Germline-derived CDR1 and CDR2 are SGDLS and YYNGEE. V lost 1 base to trimming and J lost 2 bases; unmatched junction nucleotides: 6. CDR3 size: 17 residues. CDR3 residues: CASSVRASGGITDTQYF. CDR3 sequence (DNA): TGTGCCAGCAGCGTAAGGGCTAGCGGGGGGATCACAGATACGCAGTATTTT.

The V gene is TRBV5-4, the J gene TRBJ1-4, with D possibly being TRBD1 (6 bases). The CDR3 is made up of 16 amino acids. Trimming took off 0 bases at V and 4 bases at J, with 13 bases between the two ends. Germline V gives CDR1 SGHNT, CDR2 YYREEE (reference sequence). This CDR3 reads CASSLALAGDNEKLFF. The CDR3 coding sequence is TGTGCCAGCAGCTTGGCCCTGGCAGGGGATAATGAAAAACTGTTTTTT.

V gene TRBV2 combines with J gene TRBJ1-1, with D unresolved. Looked up from germline, CDR1 is SNHLY and CDR2 is FYNNEI. This CDR3 has 11 amino acids. Trimming pared 5 bases from V and 11 bases from J, leaving 12 bases between. CDR3 residues: CASSFEALAFF. In DNA form, the CDR3 reads TGTGCCAGCAGTTTCGAGGCCCTCGCTTTCTTT.

The CDR3 sequence: CASSVAGTGGYEQYF. Here the CDR3 DNA reads TGTGCCAGCAGCGTCGCCGGGACAGGGGGATACGAGCAGTACTTC. The J gene is TRBJ2-7, the V gene TRBV9, with 11 nucleotides matching TRBD1. V trimming: 2 bases; J trimming: 4 bases; junction bases outside the gene matches: 5. Germline V CDR1 and CDR2: SGDLS, YYNGEE. This CDR3 is built from 15 residues.

The gene calls are TRBV19 and TRBJ1-1; D is possibly TRBD1 (5 bases). The germline gives CDR1 LNHDA, CDR2 SQIVND (reference sequence). Trimming took 4 bases from V and 1 from J, leaving 7 bases between them. CDR3 length equals 13 residues. The CDR3 is CASSTGGNTEAFF. The CDR3, as DNA: TGTGCCAGTAGTACCGGGGGGAACACTGAAGCTTTCTTT.

This clone was seen more than once but under ten times. The chain joins TRBV9 to TRBJ1-2, with TRBD1 matching 9 bases. The CDR3 covers 14 residues. CDR1 is SGDLS, CDR2 YYNGEE, per germline. Unmatched junction bases numbered 8, after V lost 5 bases and J lost 6 bases. The CDR3 sequence is CASRDTTGGHGYTF. The CDR3, as DNA: TGTGCCAGCAGAGACACGACAGGGGGTCATGGCTACACCTTC.

Here the CDR3 DNA reads TGTGCCACCAGCAGAGATCTCGGGTGGGACCAGCCCCAGCATTTT. Translating gives CATSRDLGWDQPQHF. This chain connects TRBV15 to TRBJ1-5; tentatively, D is TRBD1 (5 bases). Trimming took 0 bases from V and 7 from J, leaving 13 bases between them. The CDR3 sequence is 15 residues long. Germline lookup yields CDR1 LNHNV and CDR2 YYDKDF (reference sequence).

This chain links TRBV18 with TRBJ2-7; D might be TRBD2 (5 bases). V shed 3 bases and J shed 6 bases, with 18 bases lying between them. The CDR3 consists of 15 residues. Germline CDR1 reads KGHSH; CDR2 reads LQKENI. CDR3 coding DNA: TGTGCCAGCTCACCCCAGGCCGGGATGTCTTCCGAGCAGTACTTC. Translated: CASSPQAGMSSEQYF.

This rearrangement joins TRBV28 to TRBJ1-1; possibly TRBD1 for D (5 bases). CDR3 length equals 13 residues. Per the germline V gene, CDR1 is MDHEN and CDR2 is SYDVKM. With 3 bases removed from V and 2 bases from J, the gap between germline ends came to 7 bases. CDR3 DNA sequence: TGTGCCAGCAGTTTGCAGGGTAACACTGAAGCTTTCTTT. Amino acid sequence: CASSLQGNTEAFF.

The chain has TRBV6-4 and TRBJ1-1; D is unclear. The CDR3 is 13 residues long. Trimming took off 6 bases at V and 4 bases at J, with 12 bases between the two ends. Germline-derived CDR1 and CDR2 are MRHNA and SNTAGT. CDR3: CASSQEEGTEAFF. CDR3 nucleotide sequence: TGTGCCAGCAGCCAGGAGGAGGGCACTGAAGCTTTCTTT.

The V and J genes are TRBV5-6 and TRBJ1-1; TRBD1 matches 11 bases. The CDR3 runs 14 residues. CDR1 SGHDT and CDR2 YYEEEE come from the germline V gene. V shed 4 bases, J shed 5 bases, and the junction held 4 bases outside the gene matches. The CDR3, as DNA: TGTGCCAGCAGCCCCGGGGACAGGGGGACTGAAGCTTTCTTT. Translating it yields CASSPGDRGTEAFF. Filled out from reference TRBV5-6 and TRBJ1-1, the complete variable domain reads DAGVTQSPTHLIKTRGQQVTLRCSPKSGHDTVSWYQQALGQGPQFIFQYYEEEERQRGNFPDRFSGHQFPNYSSELNVNALLLGDSALYLCASSPGDRGTEAFFGQGTRLTVV.

J is TRBJ2-5 and V is TRBV5-1; 9 bases are shared with TRBD2. The CDR3 runs 14 residues. V dropped 3 bases and J dropped 3; count of bases not matched to a gene: 3. Germline V gene data show CDR1 as SGHRS and CDR2 as YFSETQ. The CDR3 bases are TGCGCCAGCAGCTCCGAGCGGGGGGAAGAGACCCAGTACTTC. It yields the protein CASSSERGEETQYF.

J is TRBJ2-7 and V is TRBV6-1; D is possibly TRBD1 (5 bases). The V gene's germline CDR1 is MNHNS and CDR2 SASEGT. This CDR3 is built from 13 residues. V lost 10 bases, J lost 7 bases, and 20 bases lay in between. CDR3 region: CAIQLWTTGEQYF. The CDR3 DNA follows: TGTGCCATCCAGCTGTGGACCACAGGAGAGCAGTACTTC.

This rearrangement joins TRBV5-6 to TRBJ2-3; D ambiguous. Germline assignment: CDR1 SGHDT and CDR2 YYEEEE. The V and J ends lost 4 bases and 3 bases respectively, with 15 bases between them. CDR3 length: 15 amino acids. This CDR3 is CASSPDYRGTDTQYF. DNA of the CDR3: TGTGCCAGCAGCCCGGATTATAGAGGAACAGATACGCAGTATTTT. Variable domain in full (rest from reference TRBV5-6 and TRBJ2-3): DAGVTQSPTHLIKTRGQQVTLRCSPKSGHDTVSWYQQALGQGPQFIFQYYEEEERQRGNFPDRFSGHQFPNYSSELNVNALLLGDSALYLCASSPDYRGTDTQYFGPGTRLTVL.

This clone was observed a handful of times. The chain uses TRBV28 and TRBJ1-3, with 8 bases that match TRBD1. The junction had 11 bases not matched to a gene; V was cut back by 6 bases and J by 7 bases. This CDR3 is 15 amino acids long. CDR1 and CDR2 (germline): MDHEN, SYDVKM. The DNA of the CDR3 is TGTGCCAGCAGCTCTAAGGACAGGGTGGCCAACACCATATATTTT. Protein: CASSSKDRVANTIYF.